One and the same sample provided the 20 T cell receptor beta chains below, sequenced in a study of cytomegalovirus exposure and HLA in healthy donors. The PCR had 60 Vbeta and 13 Jbeta primers. The repertoire was sequenced with immunoSEQ multiplex PCR; TCRdb's copy has only in-frame clones and lacks some. The table has over 120,000 clones, around four fifths seen once. The source material was PBMCs. All receptors derive from a woman in her sixties or seventies in good health and CMV-seropositive.

V usage is TRBV27 and J usage is TRBJ2-5, with TRBD2 as a possible D gene (6 bases). The end of the DNA aligns better with TRBJ2-7, so the J call may be wrong. CDR3 length: 14 residues. The germline gives CDR1 MNHEY, CDR2 SMNVEV (reference sequence). The CDR3: CASSLGTSTYEQYF. The CDR3 region has the DNA TGTGCCAGCAGTTTAGGGACTTCAACTTACGAGCAGTACTTC.

V gene TRBV7-8 combines with J gene TRBJ1-1, with no clear D. Trimming pared 5 bases from V and 8 bases from J, leaving 15 bases between. The CDR3 runs 13 residues. Germline-derived CDR1 and CDR2 are SGHVS and FQNEAQ. CDR3: CASSVRVEGEAFF. The CDR3 DNA reads TGTGCCAGCAGCGTTCGGGTGGAGGGCGAAGCTTTCTTT. Looking up the rest from reference TRBV7-8 and TRBJ1-1 gives the full variable domain: GAGVSQSPRYKVAKRGQDVALRCDPISGHVSLFWYQQALGQGPEFLTYFQNEAQLDKSGLPSDRFFAERPEGSVSTLKIQRTQQEDSAVYLCASSVRVEGEAFFGQGTRLTVV.

The rearrangement uses TRBV2 and TRBJ2-2, with 9 bases matching TRBD2. This CDR3 has 16 residues. V lost 1 base, J lost 6 bases, and 6 bases stayed unmatched. CDR1 SNHLY and CDR2 FYNNEI come from the germline V gene. CDR3 sequence: CASSEESSGISGELFF. CDR3 nucleotide sequence: TGTGCCAGCAGTGAAGAGTCTAGCGGGATATCCGGGGAGCTGTTTTTT.

CDR3 region: CASSRGLAGVYEQYF. CDR3 nucleotides: TGTGCCAGCAGCCGAGGACTAGCGGGAGTCTACGAGCAGTACTTC. The V and J genes are TRBV5-4 and TRBJ2-7, with 13 bases fitting TRBD2. The CDR3 has 15 residues. Germline values: CDR1 SGHNT, CDR2 YYREEE (reference sequence). The V and J ends lost 4 bases and 3 bases, in that order; junction bases with no gene match: 4.

V and J are TRBV28 and TRBJ2-1; D is perhaps TRBD2 (6 bases). CDR1 and CDR2 from the germline V gene are MDHEN and SYDVKM. Trimming stripped 4 bases from V and 0 bases from J, with 16 bases between. This CDR3 has 17 residues. Here the CDR3 reads CASSSGTSPSSYNEQFF. The CDR3 nucleotides read TGTGCCAGCAGTTCAGGAACTAGCCCGAGCTCCTACAATGAGCAGTTCTTC.

The genes are TRBV18 and TRBJ1-1; TRBD1 matches at 10 bases. Germline assignment: CDR1 KGHSH and CDR2 LQKENI. V lost 5 bases and J lost 5; bases outside the gene matches: 2. The length of the CDR3 is 13 residues. CDR3 sequence (DNA): TGTGCCAGCTCAGGACAGGGGGTAACTGAAGCTTTCTTT. Translating gives CASSGQGVTEAFF.

The chain uses TRBV6-6 and TRBJ2-7; TRBD1 matches 9 bases. Germline V lookup: CDR1 MNHNY, CDR2 SVGAGI (reference sequence). V shed 5 bases and J 4 bases; nucleotides not matched to a gene: 9. The CDR3 has 15 residues. The DNA for the CDR3 is TGTGCCAGCAGTCCCGGAGGACAGGGGCCGTACGAGCAGTACTTC. Amino acid sequence: CASSPGGQGPYEQYF.

This chain links TRBV29-1 with TRBJ1-3; D is perhaps TRBD1 (5 bases). Looked up from germline, CDR1 is SQVTM and CDR2 is ANQGSEA. V shed 6 bases and J shed 3 bases, with 12 bases lying between them. This CDR3 comprises 13 residues. The CDR3 DNA follows: TGCAGCGTCGGGCCCAGGGTTGGAAACACCATATATTTT. Its protein is CSVGPRVGNTIYF. Looking up the rest from reference TRBV29-1 and TRBJ1-3 gives the full variable domain: SAVISQKPSRDICQRGTSLTIQCQVDSQVTMMFWYRQQPGQSLTLIATANQGSEATYESGFVIDKFPISRPNLTFSTLTVSNMSPEDSSIYLCSVGPRVGNTIYFGEGSWLTVV.

In this sample, this clone turned up once. J is TRBJ2-7 and V is TRBV6-1, with 7 bases aligning to TRBD1. V lost 6 bases to trimming and J lost 3 bases; unmatched junction nucleotides: 8. Per the germline V gene, CDR1 is MNHNS and CDR2 is SASEGT. The CDR3 is made up of 14 amino acids. CDR3 bases: TGTGCCAGCAGGAGACAGGGATCCATCTACGAGCAGTACTTC. Protein product: CASRRQGSIYEQYF.

This chain links TRBV6-5 with TRBJ2-7; a weak D match, TRBD1 (5 bases). There are 12 residues in the CDR3. In germline, CDR1 is MNHEY, CDR2 SVGAGI. V shed 5 bases and J shed 3 bases, with 8 bases lying between them. The CDR3 sequence: CASSTGDYEQYF. The CDR3, as DNA: TGTGCCAGCAGTACAGGCGACTACGAGCAGTACTTC.

This chain joins TRBV28 and TRBJ1-5, with 7 bases lining up with TRBD1. J gave up 7 bases and V 4 bases, and 13 bases lay outside the gene matches. The CDR3 covers 16 residues. Per the germline V gene, CDR1 is MDHEN and CDR2 is SYDVKM. Here the CDR3 DNA reads TGTGCCAGCAGTTCCCGCTCAGGGGGGTCTAGGCAGCCCCAGCATTTT. It codes for CASSSRSGGSRQPQHF. Combining the CDR3 with reference TRBV28 and TRBJ1-5 gives the whole variable domain DVKVTQSSRYLVKRTGEKVFLECVQDMDHENMFWYRQDPGLGLRLIYFSYDVKMKEKGDIPEGYSVSREKKERFSLILESASTNQTSMYLCASSSRSGGSRQPQHFGDGTRLSIL.

This clone has only a few counts. In DNA, the CDR3 is TGCGCCAGCAGCTTTCGGACAGGGAACAATGAGCAGTTCTTC. Protein sequence: CASSFRTGNNEQFF. V usage is TRBV5-1 and J usage is TRBJ2-1, with TRBD1 matching 8 bases. The germline V gene has CDR1 SGHRS and CDR2 YFSETQ. This CDR3 is built from 14 residues. V lost 2 bases, J lost 5 bases, and 3 bases stayed unmatched.

The chain has TRBV4-1 and TRBJ2-1; 7 bases agree with TRBD1. This CDR3 is 15 amino acids long. Trimming removed 2 bases from V and 5 bases from J; junction bases left unmatched: 6. Germline V gene data show CDR1 as MGHRA and CDR2 as YSYEKL. The CDR3 sequence is CASSQPGQLDNEQFF. For the CDR3, the DNA is TGCGCCAGCAGCCAACCGGGACAGCTAGACAATGAGCAGTTCTTC.

The chain recombines TRBV25-1 with TRBJ2-5, with 9 bases aligning to TRBD2. TRBJ2-7 explains the end of the DNA better; the J call may be wrong. The CDR3 extends over 15 amino acids. The germline V gene has CDR1 MGHDK and CDR2 SYGVNS. DNA for the CDR3: TGTGCCAGCAGTGTAGCGGGAGTCAGCTCCTACGAGCAGTACTTC. Amino acids: CASSVAGVSSYEQYF.

This clone came up once. The chain uses TRBV7-6 and TRBJ2-5; possibly TRBD2 for D (6 bases). The CDR3 runs to 14 residues. V dropped 2 bases and J dropped 2 bases, with 9 bases sitting between them. Germline values: CDR1 SGHVS, CDR2 FNYEAQ. CDR3 DNA sequence: TGTGCCAGCAGCTTATCTAGCGCACAAGAGACCCAGTACTTC. Translated, it gives CASSLSSAQETQYF.

This clone was recorded only once. This chain joins TRBV6-6 and TRBJ2-7; 10 bases are a match to TRBD1. This CDR3 region has 14 residues. Germline lookup yields CDR1 MNHNY and CDR2 SVGAGI (reference sequence). After removal of 7 bases from V and 7 bases from J, the junction contained 10 bases not matched to a gene. CDR3 in DNA: TGTGCCAGCAAGAGAGACAGGGGGCTAAGTGAGCAGTACTTC. Translating it yields CASKRDRGLSEQYF.

The chain has TRBV7-6 and TRBJ2-1; a possible D gene is TRBD2 (7 bases). The CDR3 is 14 amino acids. CDR1 SGHVS and CDR2 FNYEAQ come from the germline V gene. The germline V and J ends were trimmed by 4 bases and 8 bases, with 15 bases remaining between them. The CDR3 is CASSSLGEGDEQFF. The CDR3 DNA reads as TGTGCCAGCAGCTCGTTAGGGGAGGGGGATGAGCAGTTCTTC.

For the CDR3, the DNA is TGTGCCTGGAGTGTCTCGGTTTACGAGCAGTACTTC. Translating gives CAWSVSVYEQYF. This rearrangement joins TRBV30 to TRBJ2-7, with D unresolved. CDR1 GTSNPN and CDR2 SVGIG come from the germline V gene (reference sequence). Trimming took 0 bases from V and 4 from J, leaving 7 bases between them. This CDR3 spans 12 amino acids.

As DNA, the CDR3 is TGTGCCAGCACGGGAAGCTCCTACAATGAGCAGTTCTTC. It translates to CASTGSSYNEQFF. The rearrangement joins TRBV6-1 to TRBJ2-1; D may be TRBD2 (5 bases). Germline V gene lookup returns CDR1 MNHNS and CDR2 SASEGT. V lost 7 bases, J lost 0 bases, and 7 bases lay in between. The CDR3 consists of 13 residues.

The V and J genes are TRBV18 and TRBJ1-2, with D perhaps matching TRBD1 (5 bases). Looked up from germline, CDR1 is KGHSH and CDR2 is LQKENI. The CDR3 contains 14 residues. V lost 5 bases and J 0 bases, leaving 10 bases between the germline ends. The CDR3 nucleotides read TGTGCCAGCTCATCGGGAGGGGCTAACTATGGCTACACCTTC. It yields the protein CASSSGGANYGYTF.